These T cell receptor beta chains were read from a single sample in a study of T cell repertoires in cytomegalovirus infection. Each CDR3 protein gets one entry after TCRdb re-called the reads with MiXCR. The repertoire has roughly 220,000 distinct CDR3 sequences, 30% to 45% of them found once; the top ten carry 55% to 60%. These receptors have no known antigen. Specimen: CD8+ T cells from cultured PBMCs, collected from culture after CMV antigen stimulation. Every receptor here comes from a human donor in good health (CMV status not recorded). Some clones in this sample may be carry-over from other donors' samples. Both conserved end residues are part of each CDR3. The D gene is left open where the match is weak. Part of the rows lack a size; the others show once, few, many or a class for expanded clones.

>TRBJ1-5|.|.|TRBV7-9|14
TGTGCCAGCAGCTCGACCAGGGGCAATCAGCCCCAGCATTTT
CASSSTRGNQPQHF
>TRBJ2-2|.|.|TRBV5-4|11
TGTGCCAGCAGCGCTAGTGAGGAGCTGTTTTTT
CASSASEELFF
>TRBJ2-1|TRBD2|many|TRBV4-1|16
TGCGCCAGCAGCCCTCCGGGACTAGCGGGATACAATGAGCAGTTCTTC
CASSPPGLAGYNEQFF
>TRBJ2-6|.|many|TRBV5-1|15
TGCGCCAGCAGCTTGGACATCTCTGGGGCCAACGTCCTGACTTTC
CASSLDISGANVLTF
>TRBJ2-3|.|few|TRBV7-8|16
TGTGCCAGCAGCTTCTTAGAAGGCGGGCCGACAGATACGCAGTATTTT
CASSFLEGGPTDTQYF
>TRBJ1-5|.|.|TRBV6-2/TRBV6-3|16
TGTGCCAGCAGTTACCCAACGGCGACCGCCGTTCGGCCCCAGCATTTT
CASSYPTATAVRPQHF
>TRBJ2-7|.|once|TRBV2|13
TGTGCCAGCAGCGGACCGATTACCTACGAGCAGTACTTC
CASSGPITYEQYF
>TRBJ2-7|.|few|TRBV7-8|14
TGTGCCAGCAGCTTAGATCGGGCCGGAGGCGAGCAGTACTTC
CASSLDRAGGEQYF
>TRBJ2-3|TRBD1|.|TRBV7-9|14
TGTGCCAGCAGCTTGATAGGGGGCGAAAATACGCAGTATTTT
CASSLIGGENTQYF
>TRBJ2-2|.|.|TRBV6-2/TRBV6-3|12
TGTGCCAGCAGTTACTCTGTCGGGGAGCTGTTTTTT
CASSYSVGELFF
>TRBJ2-5|TRBD1|once|TRBV7-9|13
TGTGCCAGCAGCTTAGAGACAGGGGAGACCCAGTACTTC
CASSLETGETQYF